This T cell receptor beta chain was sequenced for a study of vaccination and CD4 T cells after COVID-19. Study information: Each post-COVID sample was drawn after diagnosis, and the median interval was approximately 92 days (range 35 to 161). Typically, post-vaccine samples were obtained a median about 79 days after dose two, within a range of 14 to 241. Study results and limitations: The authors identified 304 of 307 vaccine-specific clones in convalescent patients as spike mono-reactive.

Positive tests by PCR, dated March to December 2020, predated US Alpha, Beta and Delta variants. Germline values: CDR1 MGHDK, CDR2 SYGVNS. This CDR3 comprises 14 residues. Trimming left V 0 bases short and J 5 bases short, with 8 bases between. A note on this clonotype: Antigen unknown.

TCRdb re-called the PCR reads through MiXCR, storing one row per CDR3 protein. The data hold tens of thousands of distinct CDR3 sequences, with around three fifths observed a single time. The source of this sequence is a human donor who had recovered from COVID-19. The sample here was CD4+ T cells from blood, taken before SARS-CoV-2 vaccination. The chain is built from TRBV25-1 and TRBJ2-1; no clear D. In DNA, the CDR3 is TGTGCCAGCAGTGAATATGCGATTAACAATGAGCAGTTCTTC. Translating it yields CASSEYAINNEQFF.